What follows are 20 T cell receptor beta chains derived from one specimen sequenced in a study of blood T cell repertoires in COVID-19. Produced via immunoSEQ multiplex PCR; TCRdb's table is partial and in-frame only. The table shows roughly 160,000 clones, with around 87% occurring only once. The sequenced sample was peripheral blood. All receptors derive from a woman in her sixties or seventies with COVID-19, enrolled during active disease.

CDR3 sequence: CATSPQSKITDTQYF. Here the CDR3 DNA reads TGTGCCACCAGTCCACAGTCTAAAATCACAGATACGCAGTATTTT. V and J are TRBV24-1 and TRBJ2-3; D is ambiguous. The ends were cut back, 6 bases at V and 2 bases at J, with 14 bases in the middle. The CDR3 totals 15 residues. CDR1 and CDR2 (germline): KGHDR, SFDVKD.

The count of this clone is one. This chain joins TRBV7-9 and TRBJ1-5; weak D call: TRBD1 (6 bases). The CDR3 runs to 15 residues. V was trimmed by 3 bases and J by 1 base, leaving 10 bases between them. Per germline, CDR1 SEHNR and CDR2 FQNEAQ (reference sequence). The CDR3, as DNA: TGTGCCAGCAGCTTTTCGGGGGGCAGCAATCAGCCCCAGCATTTT. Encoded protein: CASSFSGGSNQPQHF. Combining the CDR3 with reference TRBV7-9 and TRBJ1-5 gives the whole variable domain DTGVSQNPRHKITKRGQNVTFRCDPISEHNRLYWYRQTLGQGPEFLTYFQNEAQLEKSRLLSDRFSAERPKGSFSTLEIQRTEQGDSAMYLCASSFSGGSNQPQHFGDGTRLSIL.

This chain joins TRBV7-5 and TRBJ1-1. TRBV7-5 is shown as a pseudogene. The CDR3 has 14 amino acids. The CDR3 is CARSRHTRNTEAFF. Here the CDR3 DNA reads TGTGCCAGAAGCCGCCATACTAGGAACACTGAAGCTTTCTTT.

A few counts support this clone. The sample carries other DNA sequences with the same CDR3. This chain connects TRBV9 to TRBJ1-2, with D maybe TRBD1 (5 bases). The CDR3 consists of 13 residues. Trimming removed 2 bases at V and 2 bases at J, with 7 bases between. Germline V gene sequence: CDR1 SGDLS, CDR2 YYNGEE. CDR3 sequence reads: CASSVTGNYGYTF. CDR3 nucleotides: TGTGCCAGCAGCGTTACAGGAAACTATGGCTACACCTTC.

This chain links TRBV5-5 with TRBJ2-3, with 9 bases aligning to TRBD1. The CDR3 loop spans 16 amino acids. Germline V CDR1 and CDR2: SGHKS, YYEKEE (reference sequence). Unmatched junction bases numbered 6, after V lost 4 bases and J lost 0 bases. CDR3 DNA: TGTGCCAGCAGCCATGACAGGGGGGTTAGCACAGATACGCAGTATTTT. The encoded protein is CASSHDRGVSTDTQYF.

The CDR3 region is CASSPNPRGTGDYQPQHF. In DNA, the CDR3 is TGTGCCAGCAGCCCCAACCCTCGTGGGACAGGGGATTATCAGCCCCAGCATTTT. The gene calls are TRBV3-1 (or the pseudogene TRBV3-2) and TRBJ1-5; 10 bases match TRBD1. V shed 4 bases, J shed 5 bases, and the junction held 14 bases outside the gene matches. The germline V gene encodes CDR1 LGHDT and CDR2 YNNKEL (reference sequence). This CDR3 contains 18 residues.

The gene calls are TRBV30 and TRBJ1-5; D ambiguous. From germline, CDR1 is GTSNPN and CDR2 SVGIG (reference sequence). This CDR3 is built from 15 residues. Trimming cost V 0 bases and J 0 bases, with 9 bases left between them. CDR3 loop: CAWSVGFGSNQPQHF. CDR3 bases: TGTGCCTGGAGTGTCGGGTTTGGTAGCAATCAGCCCCAGCATTTT. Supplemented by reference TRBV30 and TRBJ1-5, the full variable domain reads SQTIHQWPATLVQPVGSPLSLECTVEGTSNPNLYWYRQAAGRGLQLLFYSVGIGQISSEVPQNLSASRPQDRQFILSSKKLLLSDSGFYLCAWSVGFGSNQPQHFGDGTRLSIL.

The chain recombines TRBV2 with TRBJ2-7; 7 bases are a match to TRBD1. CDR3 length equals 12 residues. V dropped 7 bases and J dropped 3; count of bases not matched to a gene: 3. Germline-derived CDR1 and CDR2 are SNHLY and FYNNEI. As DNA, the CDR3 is TGTGCCAGCAACCCAGGGGGCTACGAGCAGTACTTC. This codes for CASNPGGYEQYF.

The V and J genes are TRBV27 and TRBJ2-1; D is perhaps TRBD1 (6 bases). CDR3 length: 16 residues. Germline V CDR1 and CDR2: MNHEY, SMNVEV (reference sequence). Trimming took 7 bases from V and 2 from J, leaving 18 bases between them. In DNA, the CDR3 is TGTGCCAGCACGTACATAGGAAGGGGGACCTACAATGAGCAGTTCTTC. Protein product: CASTYIGRGTYNEQFF.

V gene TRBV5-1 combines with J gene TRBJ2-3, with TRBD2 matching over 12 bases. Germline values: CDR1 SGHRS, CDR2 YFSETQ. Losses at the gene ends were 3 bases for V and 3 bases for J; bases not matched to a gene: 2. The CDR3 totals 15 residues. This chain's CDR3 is CASSSSGGVTDTQYF. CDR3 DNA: TGCGCCAGCAGCTCTAGCGGGGGGGTAACAGATACGCAGTATTTT.

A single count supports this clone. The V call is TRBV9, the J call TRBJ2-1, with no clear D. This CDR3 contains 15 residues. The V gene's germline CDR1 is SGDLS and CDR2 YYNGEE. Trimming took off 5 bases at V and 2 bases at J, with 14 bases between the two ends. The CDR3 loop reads CASSPGQAPYNEQFF. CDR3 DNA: TGTGCCAGCAGTCCAGGCCAGGCGCCCTACAATGAGCAGTTCTTC.

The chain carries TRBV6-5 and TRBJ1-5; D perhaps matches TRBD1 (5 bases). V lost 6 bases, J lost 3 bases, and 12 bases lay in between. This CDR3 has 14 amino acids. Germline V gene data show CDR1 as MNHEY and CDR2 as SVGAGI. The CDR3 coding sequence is TGTGCCAGCAGCATGGGCAGGGTCAATCAGCCCCAGCATTTT. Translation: CASSMGRVNQPQHF.

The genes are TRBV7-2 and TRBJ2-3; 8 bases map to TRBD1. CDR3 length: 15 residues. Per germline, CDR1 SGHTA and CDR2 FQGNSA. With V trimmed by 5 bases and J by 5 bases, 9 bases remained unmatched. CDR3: CASSPRGRAEDTQYF. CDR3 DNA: TGTGCCAGCAGCCCCAGGGGGCGGGCTGAAGATACGCAGTATTTT.

The chain's CDR3 is CASSQVRTGDSPLHF. The CDR3 DNA follows: TGTGCCAGCAGCCAAGTGAGGACAGGGGATTCACCCCTCCACTTT. The V gene is TRBV14, the J gene TRBJ1-6, with 9 bases lining up with TRBD1. This CDR3 contains 15 residues. Germline V CDR1 and CDR2: SGHDN, FVKESK. V gave up 1 base and J gave up 8 bases; unmatched junction bases: 3.

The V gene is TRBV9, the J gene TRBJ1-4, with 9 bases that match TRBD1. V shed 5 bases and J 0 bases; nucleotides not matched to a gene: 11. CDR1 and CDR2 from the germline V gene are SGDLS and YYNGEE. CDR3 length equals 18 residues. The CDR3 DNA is TGTGCCAGCAGTCGCCTTACAGGGGGCTTCGCAACTAATGAAAAACTGTTTTTT. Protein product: CASSRLTGGFATNEKLFF.

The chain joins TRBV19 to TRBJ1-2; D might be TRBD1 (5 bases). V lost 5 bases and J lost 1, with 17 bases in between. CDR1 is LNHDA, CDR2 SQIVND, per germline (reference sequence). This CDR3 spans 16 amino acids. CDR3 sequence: CASSAYRDSINYGYTF. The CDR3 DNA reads TGTGCCAGTAGTGCGTACCGGGACTCCATTAACTATGGCTACACCTTC. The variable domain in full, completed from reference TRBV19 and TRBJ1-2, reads DGGITQSPKYLFRKEGQNVTLSCEQNLNHDAMYWYRQDPGQGLRLIYYSQIVNDFQKGDIAEGYSVSREKKESFPLTVTSAQKNPTAFYLCASSAYRDSINYGYTFGSGTRLTVV.

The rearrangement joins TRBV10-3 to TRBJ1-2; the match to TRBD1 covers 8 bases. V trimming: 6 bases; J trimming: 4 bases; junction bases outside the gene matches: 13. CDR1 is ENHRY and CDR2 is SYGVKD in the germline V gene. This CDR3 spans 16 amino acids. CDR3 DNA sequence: TGTGCCATCAGGGACACCGACAGGGGAGCTGGCTATGGCTACACCTTC. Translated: CAIRDTDRGAGYGYTF.

The CDR3 nucleotides are TGTGCCAGCAGCTTATTGGGACAGGGTCATGAGCAGTTCTTC. Amino acid sequence: CASSLLGQGHEQFF. The rearrangement links TRBV7-9 to TRBJ2-1; TRBD1 aligns across 9 bases. J was trimmed by 8 bases and V by 2 bases; bases with no gene match: 4. The CDR3 sequence is 14 residues long. Germline CDR1 reads SEHNR; CDR2 reads FQNEAQ (reference sequence).

The CDR3 sequence is CASSQQGQGGYTF. Written as DNA, the CDR3 is TGTGCCAGCAGCCAACAGGGCCAGGGTGGCTACACCTTC. V and J are TRBV14 and TRBJ1-2; perhaps TRBD1 as D (5 bases). Germline CDR1 and CDR2: SGHDN and FVKESK. The CDR3 spans 13 residues. Trimming left V 2 bases short and J 7 bases short, with 11 bases between.

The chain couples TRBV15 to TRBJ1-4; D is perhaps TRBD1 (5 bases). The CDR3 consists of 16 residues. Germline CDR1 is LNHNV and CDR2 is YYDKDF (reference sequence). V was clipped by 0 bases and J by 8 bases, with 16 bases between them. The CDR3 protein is CATSRDLWGGEEKLFF. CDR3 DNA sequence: TGTGCCACCAGCAGAGACCTCTGGGGGGGAGAGGAAAAACTGTTTTTT.